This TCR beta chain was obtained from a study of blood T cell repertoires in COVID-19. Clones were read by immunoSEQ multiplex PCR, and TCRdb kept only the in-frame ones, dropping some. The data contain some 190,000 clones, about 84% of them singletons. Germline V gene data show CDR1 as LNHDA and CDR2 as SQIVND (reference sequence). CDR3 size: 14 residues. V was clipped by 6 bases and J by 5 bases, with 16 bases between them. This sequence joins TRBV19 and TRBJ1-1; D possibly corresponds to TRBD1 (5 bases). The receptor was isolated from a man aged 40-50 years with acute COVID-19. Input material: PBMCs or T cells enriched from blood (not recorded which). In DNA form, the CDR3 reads TGTGCCAGTAGAGTAAGGGAGGGGCGGACTGAAGCTTTCTTT. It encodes CASRVREGRTEAFF.